The rows below give T cell receptor beta chains drawn from one sample of a study of shared clonotypes between healthy human individuals. Generated by immunoSEQ multiplex PCR, the TCRdb table keeps only in-frame clones and is missing some. The sample contains around 1.1 million clones, approximately 80% of which appear only once. The sequencing input was memory CD4+ T cells from PBMCs. These receptors came from a man younger than 35 in good health. Some clones in this sample may be carry-over from other donors' samples. The CDR3 runs from the conserved cysteine through the conserved F or W. A D gene is named only where the DNA matches it firmly. Size values are once, few and many counts, or a class for expanded clones, and some rows have none.

d_call j_call clone_size v_call cdr3_aa cdr3_nt
. TRBJ1-2 . TRBV28 CASSPSYGATGPINGYTF TGTGCCAGCAGTCCTTCCTATGGGGCTACAGGGCCTATTAATGGCTACACCTTC
. TRBJ1-3 . TRBV11-2 CASSPGTSGNTIYF TGTGCCAGCAGCCCCGGGACTTCAGGAAACACCATATATTTT
. TRBJ1-4 . TRBV6-5 CASRIDRTLEKLFF TGTGCCAGCAGGATAGACAGGACCCTCGAAAAACTGTTTTTT
. TRBJ2-1 few TRBV5-4 CASSLKRDSSYNEQFF TGTGCCAGCAGCTTGAAGAGGGATAGCTCCTACAATGAGCAGTTCTTC
. TRBJ2-3 . TRBV19 CASSTQTRGTQYF TGTGCCAGTAGTACCCAGACCCGGGGGACGCAGTATTTT
. TRBJ1-1 few TRBV30 CASQRGDTEAFF TGTGCCTCACAAAGAGGGGACACTGAAGCTTTCTTT
TRBD1 TRBJ1-1 . TRBV5-1 CASSLGLQGGKTEAFF TGCGCCAGCAGCTTGGGTTTACAGGGGGGCAAAACTGAAGCTTTCTTT
TRBD2 TRBJ2-1 once TRBV6-5 CASSYGGRAAEQFF TGTGCCAGCAGTTATGGCGGGAGGGCCGCTGAGCAGTTCTTC
TRBD2 TRBJ2-1 . TRBV6-5 CASRPLAALRDGQFF TGTGCCAGCAGGCCACTAGCGGCTCTTCGGGATGGGCAGTTCTTC
. TRBJ1-2 . TRBV5-1 CASSLDPQSDMDGYTF TGCGCCAGCAGCTTGGATCCCCAGTCGGATATGGATGGCTACACCTTC
TRBD1 TRBJ1-1 once TRBV2 CASTNRQGVGAFF TGTGCCAGCACCAATAGACAGGGAGTAGGAGCTTTCTTT
. TRBJ1-5 . TRBV18 CASSAYSNQPQHF TGTGCCAGCTCGGCATATAGCAATCAGCCCCAGCATTTT
. TRBJ1-2 . TRBV2 CASRAGEYGYTF TGTGCCAGCAGGGCAGGGGAATATGGCTACACCTTC
TRBD2 TRBJ2-5 . TRBV28 CASSASGMTLETQYF TGTGCCAGCAGCGCGAGCGGGATGACTTTGGAGACCCAGTACTTC
TRBD2 TRBJ2-3 . TRBV5-4 CASRRAGGPDTQYF TGTGCCAGCCGAAGAGCGGGAGGGCCGGATACGCAGTATTTT